These 32 T cell receptor beta chains were sequenced from one sample in a study of blood T cells in healthy people across ages. Next came a second PCR, run for about 7 to 12 cycles, which used a sample-barcoded 5' primer along with a J-beta primer mix. Using its own MiXCR run on the 5' RACE reads, TCRdb lists one record per CDR3 protein. The sample holds over 1,200,000 distinct CDR3 sequences, almost 60% seen once. The sequenced sample consisted of blood. Every receptor here comes from a man between 18 and 35 years old in good health.

The chain recombines TRBV7-9 with TRBJ2-3, with D perhaps given as TRBD1 or TRBD2 (5 bases each). This CDR3 has 15 residues. Trimming took off 5 bases at V and 3 bases at J, with 15 bases between the two ends. CDR1 is SEHNR, CDR2 FQNEAQ, per germline (reference sequence). The CDR3 coding sequence is TGTGCCAGCAGCGACCCGGGACGAAGGACAGATACGCAGTATTTT. It specifies CASSDPGRRTDTQYF.

The rearrangement links TRBV18 to TRBJ2-3; TRBD1 aligns across 9 bases. V trimming: 3 bases; J trimming: 9 bases; junction bases outside the gene matches: 4. Germline loops: CDR1 KGHSH, CDR2 LQKENI. The CDR3 runs 13 residues. CDR3 DNA sequence: TGTGCCAGCTCACCCAGGACAGGGGTCACGCAGTATTTT. The encoded protein is CASSPRTGVTQYF.

The count of this clonotype is one. V is TRBV4-1 and J is TRBJ2-1, with D possibly matching TRBD2 (5 bases). Between the trimmed V and J ends, which lost 3 bases and 4 bases, there was a span of 10 bases. The CDR3 extends over 14 amino acids. CDR1 MGHRA and CDR2 YSYEKL come from the germline V gene. CDR3: CASSQDSTYNEQFF. CDR3 nucleotides: TGCGCCAGCAGCCAGGACTCGACGTACAATGAGCAGTTCTTC.

The V call is TRBV7-2, the J call TRBJ1-5; no definite D call. V lost 1 base, J lost 5 bases, and 12 bases lay in between. The CDR3 length is 15 residues. Germline V lookup: CDR1 SGHTA, CDR2 FQGNSA. CDR3 sequence (DNA): TGTGCCAGCAGCTTAGAGCGGTCAGGAGATCAGCCCCAGCATTTT. Its translation: CASSLERSGDQPQHF.

This sequence joins TRBV28 and TRBJ2-5, with 7 positions matching TRBD1. The V gene's germline CDR1 is MDHEN and CDR2 SYDVKM. Trimming removed 3 bases from V and 1 base from J; junction bases left unmatched: 8. The CDR3 consists of 16 residues. Here the CDR3 reads CASSFGRQGVQETQYF. The CDR3 DNA follows: TGTGCCAGCAGTTTTGGTAGGCAGGGGGTCCAAGAGACCCAGTACTTC.

The V and J genes are TRBV9 and TRBJ2-5; 8 nucleotides align to TRBD1. The germline CDR1 and CDR2 sequences are SGDLS and YYNGEE. Trimming took 5 bases from V and 11 from J; bases not matched to a gene: 11. This CDR3 is built from 13 residues. CDR3 DNA sequence: TGTGCCAGCAGTCGAGGGTACAGGGGGGAGCAGTACTTC. Protein sequence: CASSRGYRGEQYF.

This clonotype was recorded only once. The chain couples TRBV7-9 to TRBJ2-4, with D perhaps TRBD1 (6 bases). Germline assignment: CDR1 SEHNR and CDR2 FQNEAQ (reference sequence). The CDR3 sequence is 14 residues long. Deletions cut 6 bases from V and 8 bases from J, with 17 bases between. Here the CDR3 DNA reads TGTGCCAGCAGTCAGGGGTTAAACCCTGACATTCAGTACTTC. It codes for CASSQGLNPDIQYF.

The J gene is TRBJ2-7, the V gene TRBV4-3; possible D gene TRBD1, 5 bases. V was clipped by 3 bases and J by 2 bases, with 11 bases between them. The CDR3 is 14 residues long. Germline V gene sequence: CDR1 LGHNA, CDR2 YSLEER. The CDR3 coding sequence is TGCGCCAGCAGCCAGCTTAAGGGGACCTACGAGCAGTACTTC. Translating it yields CASSQLKGTYEQYF.

The V gene is TRBV4-1, the J gene TRBJ2-1; 9 nucleotides match TRBD2. The V and J ends lost 1 base and 6 bases, in that order; junction bases with no gene match: 7. The CDR3 is 16 residues long. Per the germline V gene, CDR1 is MGHRA and CDR2 is YSYEKL. The CDR3 DNA follows: TGCGCCAGCAGCCAAGTTGGTAGCGGGAGTGCCAATGAGCAGTTCTTC. Amino acid sequence: CASSQVGSGSANEQFF.

This chain connects TRBV4-1 to TRBJ1-5; 7 bases align to TRBD1. Germline loops: CDR1 MGHRA, CDR2 YSYEKL. Losses at the gene ends were 2 bases for V and 3 bases for J; bases not matched to a gene: 7. CDR3 size: 16 residues. CDR3 sequence reads: CASSQRQGHFNQPQHF. The CDR3 DNA reads as TGCGCCAGCAGCCAAAGACAGGGACATTTCAATCAGCCCCAGCATTTT.

The chain uses TRBV6-6 and TRBJ2-1; a weak D match, TRBD1 (6 bases). V lost 2 bases and J 5 bases, leaving 19 bases between the germline ends. The CDR3 is 17 amino acids. Per germline, CDR1 MNHNY and CDR2 SVGAGI (reference sequence). CDR3 DNA sequence: TGTGCCAGCAGTTACCGGATTGAACTAGGGGGTGACAATGAGCAGTTCTTC. This codes for CASSYRIELGGDNEQFF.

For the CDR3, the DNA is TGCAGCGTTGAAGGCCACAGCAGTAACAATCAGCCCCAGCATTTT. It specifies CSVEGHSSNNQPQHF. The chain combines TRBV29-1 with TRBJ1-5; no reliable D call. Trimming took off 1 base at V and 3 bases at J, with 13 bases between the two ends. This CDR3 has 15 amino acids. Per germline, CDR1 SQVTM and CDR2 ANQGSEA.

This clonotype was observed a few times. This chain connects TRBV6-2 or TRBV6-3 to TRBJ2-1; D uncertain. The V end was cut by 5 bases, the J end by 7 bases, with 9 bases between. Germline CDR1 and CDR2: MNHEY and SVGEGT. The CDR3 runs 12 residues. CDR3 DNA: TGTGCCAGCAGTCTAACAGCTAATGAGCAGTTCTTC. Protein product: CASSLTANEQFF.

The chain has TRBV12-3 or TRBV12-4 and TRBJ2-7; 14 nucleotides match TRBD2. The J call may be in error: the DNA end matches TRBJ2-5 better. This CDR3 is 15 amino acids long. DNA for the CDR3: TGTGCCAGCAAAACGGGACTAGCGGGAGAAGAGACCCAGTACTTC. Translation gives CASKTGLAGEETQYF.

This clonotype was picked up a small number of times. CDR3 region: CASSPHLSPDGTGLNTGELFF. CDR3 bases: TGCGCCAGCAGCCCACACCTCTCACCGGACGGGACAGGATTAAACACCGGGGAGCTGTTTTTT. The chain employs TRBV4-1 and TRBJ2-2, with 8 positions matching TRBD1. Per the germline V gene, CDR1 is MGHRA and CDR2 is YSYEKL. There are 21 residues in the CDR3. Trimming took 4 bases from V and 2 from J; bases not matched to a gene: 21.

This clonotype was recorded a few times. This sequence joins TRBV27 and TRBJ1-2; weak D call: TRBD1 (6 bases). The CDR3 is 14 amino acids. Germline CDR1 MNHEY, CDR2 SMNVEV (reference sequence). V lost 6 bases and J lost 4, with 15 bases in between. DNA for the CDR3: TGTGCCAGCAGCCCCGACAGGTATAGCTATGGCTACACCTTC. Encoded protein: CASSPDRYSYGYTF.

This clonotype was picked up a small number of times. This rearrangement joins TRBV10-3 to TRBJ2-7, with D perhaps TRBD2 (6 bases). The CDR3 consists of 13 residues. CDR1 is ENHRY and CDR2 is SYGVKD in the germline V gene. The V gene lost 7 bases and the J gene lost 7 bases, with 17 bases spanning the gap. CDR3 nucleotide sequence: TGTGCCATCAATCCGGGACTGGCAGGGGAGCAGTACTTC. It specifies CAINPGLAGEQYF.

The chain joins TRBV4-1 to TRBJ1-1; D not resolved. The germline V and J ends were trimmed by 2 bases and 1 base, with 8 bases remaining between them. Per germline, CDR1 MGHRA and CDR2 YSYEKL. CDR3 length: 14 residues. The CDR3 sequence: CASSQQASNTEAFF. The CDR3, as DNA: TGCGCCAGCAGCCAACAGGCCTCGAACACTGAAGCTTTCTTT.

This rearrangement joins TRBV12-3 or TRBV12-4 to TRBJ2-5; maybe TRBD2 (5 bases). The V and J ends lost 5 bases and 5 bases respectively, with 15 bases between them. The CDR3 is 14 amino acids. The CDR3 DNA reads TGTGCCAGCAGTGTAGAGTTTAGAGGGGAGACCCAGTACTTC. As protein: CASSVEFRGETQYF.

The chain combines TRBV5-1 with TRBJ2-3; the D gene is possibly TRBD1 (6 bases). The germline V gene encodes CDR1 SGHRS and CDR2 YFSETQ. The CDR3 has 15 amino acids. V lost 4 bases, J lost 0 bases, and 12 bases lay in between. The CDR3 DNA is TGCGCCAGCAGCCCTGGACAGAGAAGCACAGATACGCAGTATTTT. It encodes CASSPGQRSTDTQYF.

In its sample, this clonotype was seen a few times. The V and J genes are TRBV27 and TRBJ2-3; no clear D. The germline V and J ends were trimmed by 2 bases and 2 bases, with 8 bases remaining between them. Looked up from germline, CDR1 is MNHEY and CDR2 is SMNVEV (reference sequence). The CDR3 has 14 residues. Written as DNA, the CDR3 is TGTGCCAGCAGTTTAAATCGGCTCACAGATACGCAGTATTTT. Translation gives CASSLNRLTDTQYF.

This clonotype came up a few times. The V and J genes are TRBV10-2 and TRBJ1-1; D might be TRBD1 (5 bases). The CDR3 loop spans 13 amino acids. Germline values: CDR1 WSHSY, CDR2 SAAADI. Deletions cut 2 bases from V and 7 bases from J, with 11 bases between. The CDR3 region has the DNA TGCGCCAGCAGTGAGGGGAGTGGGGGTGAAGCTTTCTTT. Its translation: CASSEGSGGEAFF.

This clonotype was seen a handful of times. V usage is TRBV20-1 and J usage is TRBJ2-7; D is unclear. V was cut by 3 bases and J by 0 bases, with 9 bases left in between. The germline CDR1 and CDR2 sequences are DFQATT and SNEGSKA (reference sequence). This CDR3 is 13 amino acids long. The CDR3 nucleotides read TGCAGTGCTAGGGCCCCTTCCTCCTACGAGCAGTACTTC. It specifies CSARAPSSYEQYF.

The chain couples TRBV20-1 to TRBJ2-7, with 8 positions matching TRBD2. The length of the CDR3 is 12 residues. The ends lost 5 bases at V and 7 bases at J; junction bases unmatched: 7. The germline V gene has CDR1 DFQATT and CDR2 SNEGSKA (reference sequence). Written as DNA, the CDR3 is TGCAGTGCTCGTCCCGGGACTAGGGAGCAGTACTTC. This translates into CSARPGTREQYF.

This clonotype was seen once. This sequence joins TRBV4-1 and TRBJ1-6; 7 nucleotides line up with TRBD1. Trimming cost V 3 bases and J 7 bases; bases outside gene matches: 9. The germline gives CDR1 MGHRA, CDR2 YSYEKL. The CDR3 is 16 amino acids. This chain's CDR3 is CASSHQPGQENSPLHF. The CDR3 nucleotides are TGCGCCAGCAGCCATCAGCCCGGACAGGAAAATTCACCCCTCCACTTT.

The chain recombines TRBV20-1 with TRBJ2-5, with 16 bases identical to TRBD2. Judging by the DNA end, TRBJ2-7 fits better; the J call may be wrong. The CDR3 runs 15 residues. From germline, CDR1 is DFQATT and CDR2 SNEGSKA (reference sequence). The CDR3 region has the DNA TGCAGTGGGGGACTAGCGGGGGGGACCCTCTACGAGCAGTACTTC. Translated, it gives CSGGLAGGTLYEQYF.

This sequence joins TRBV4-3 and TRBJ1-2; maybe TRBD1 (5 bases). Trimming stripped 3 bases from V and 2 bases from J, with 13 bases between. Germline CDR1 reads LGHNA; CDR2 reads YSLEER. The CDR3 sequence is 15 residues long. The CDR3 spells CASSQAGQVNYGYTF. The CDR3 DNA sequence: TGCGCCAGCAGCCAGGCCGGACAAGTGAACTATGGCTACACCTTC.

The V gene is TRBV6-1, the J gene TRBJ1-6; 8 nucleotides agree with TRBD1. The germline gives CDR1 MNHNS, CDR2 SASEGT. The CDR3 length is 19 residues. V lost 6 bases and J lost 0; bases outside the gene matches: 13. The CDR3 spells CASRNRDRPDSSYNSPLHF. The CDR3 DNA follows: TGTGCCAGCAGGAACCGGGACAGGCCCGATAGCTCCTATAATTCACCCCTCCACTTT.

J is TRBJ1-1 and V is TRBV29-1, with TRBD1 identical over 7 bases. The V gene end was trimmed by 6 bases and the J gene end by 3 bases; junction bases not matched to a gene: 10. The CDR3 is made up of 14 amino acids. CDR1 and CDR2 (germline): SQVTM, ANQGSEA. This CDR3 reads CSVEDRTMDTEAFF. In nucleotides, the CDR3 is TGCAGCGTGGAGGACAGGACCATGGACACTGAAGCTTTCTTT.

J is TRBJ2-5 and V is TRBV6-1; 7 bases match TRBD1. Gene TRBJ2-7 matches the end of the DNA better, so the J call may be wrong. Germline assignment: CDR1 MNHNS and CDR2 SASEGT. The CDR3 consists of 14 residues. CDR3 DNA sequence: TGTGCCAGCAGTAACCGGGACAGCAACTACGAGCAGTACTTC. Residues: CASSNRDSNYEQYF.

This clonotype has only a few counts. This chain joins TRBV7-9 and TRBJ2-7; D assignment may be TRBD1 or TRBD2 (5 bases each). CDR1 is SEHNR, CDR2 FQNEAQ, per germline (reference sequence). There are 16 residues in the CDR3. The V end lost 1 base, the J end lost 2 bases, and 15 bases lay between the germline ends. CDR3 residues: CASSLGGGPQPYEQYF. The CDR3, as DNA: TGTGCCAGCAGCTTAGGTGGGGGACCCCAACCCTACGAGCAGTACTTC.

This clonotype appeared a few times. V gene TRBV29-1 combines with J gene TRBJ2-5; 7 nucleotides match TRBD1. V lost 7 bases to trimming and J lost 3 bases; unmatched junction nucleotides: 8. Germline CDR1 reads SQVTM; CDR2 reads ANQGSEA. CDR3 length: 13 amino acids. The CDR3 DNA follows: TGCAGCGAATGGGACAGTATGGAAGAGACCCAGTACTTC. This codes for CSEWDSMEETQYF.